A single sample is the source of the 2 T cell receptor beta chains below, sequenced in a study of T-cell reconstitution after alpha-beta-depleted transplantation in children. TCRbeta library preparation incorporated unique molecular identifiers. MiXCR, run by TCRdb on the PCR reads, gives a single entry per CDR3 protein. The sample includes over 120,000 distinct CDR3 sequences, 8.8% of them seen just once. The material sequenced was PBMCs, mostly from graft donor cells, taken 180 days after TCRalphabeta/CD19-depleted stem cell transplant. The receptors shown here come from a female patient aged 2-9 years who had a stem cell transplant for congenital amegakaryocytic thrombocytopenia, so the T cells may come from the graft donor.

The CDR3 nucleotides are TGCAGTGCTAGCACTAGCGGGGGGGCATACGAGCAGTACTTC. It specifies CSASTSGGAYEQYF. J is TRBJ2-7 and V is TRBV20-1, with 13 bases identical to TRBD2. Germline V gives CDR1 DFQATT, CDR2 SNEGSKA (reference sequence). The V segment lost 3 bases and the J segment 4 bases; nucleotides outside the gene matches: 3. CDR3 length: 14 amino acids.

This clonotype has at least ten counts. The CDR3 nucleotides are TGTGCCAGCAGCCTGTCATGGAGGGAAGCTTTCTTT. Translated: CASSLSWREAFF. This chain uses TRBV12-3 or TRBV12-4 with TRBJ1-1; D gene ambiguous. The CDR3 loop spans 12 amino acids. Trimming took 6 bases from V and 8 from J, leaving 13 bases between them.